The 18 T cell receptor beta chains listed next were all sequenced from one sample in a study of blood T cell repertoires in COVID-19. TCRdb's copy holds only in-frame clones and misses some; the assay was immunoSEQ multiplex PCR. The data show roughly 250,000 clones, with 70% to 90% seen just once and 0.85% to 1% held by the top ten. Sequencing was performed on peripheral blood. The receptor set was obtained from a human donor with COVID-19, enrolled during active disease. The donor label of this sample is uncertain.

In the case of this clone: Compared with germline, one end of the junction differs, possibly owing to a read error. The gene calls are TRBV6-2 or TRBV6-3 and TRBJ2-3, with D perhaps TRBD1 (6 bases). The CDR3 spans 16 residues. Germline assignment: CDR1 MNHEY and CDR2 SVGEGT. CDR3 in amino acids: CASTYGGGDISDTQYF. In DNA, the CDR3 is TGTGCCAGCACTTACGGCGGTGGGGACATATCAGATACGCAGTATTTT.

This CDR3 is CSVSGGDYGYTF. The CDR3 DNA sequence: TGCAGCGTTTCGGGGGGGGACTATGGCTACACCTTC. The chain is built from TRBV29-1 and TRBJ1-2; weak D call: TRBD1 (5 bases). The germline V and J ends were trimmed by 5 bases and 3 bases, with 10 bases remaining between them. This CDR3 spans 12 amino acids. Germline V lookup: CDR1 SQVTM, CDR2 ANQGSEA.

V gene TRBV29-1 combines with J gene TRBJ2-2; tentative D call: TRBD1 (6 bases). The CDR3 consists of 12 residues. Germline V gene data show CDR1 as SQVTM and CDR2 as ANQGSEA. V was cut by 3 bases and J by 6 bases, with 8 bases left in between. The CDR3 DNA follows: TGCAGCGTTGACCAGGGGCCCGGGGAGCTGTTTTTT. This codes for CSVDQGPGELFF.

This clone appeared a few times. The V call is TRBV11-3, the J call TRBJ1-1, with 9 bases aligning to TRBD1. Germline V gene lookup returns CDR1 SGHNT and CDR2 YENEEA. V shed 8 bases and J 5 bases; nucleotides not matched to a gene: 3. CDR3 size: 12 residues. The CDR3 is CASGTGSTEAFF. Written as DNA, the CDR3 is TGTGCCAGCGGGACAGGGAGTACTGAAGCTTTCTTT.

V usage is TRBV29-1 and J usage is TRBJ2-5, with D possibly being TRBD2 (5 bases). V was clipped by 4 bases and J by 5 bases, with 11 bases between them. CDR1 SQVTM and CDR2 ANQGSEA come from the germline V gene. CDR3 size: 12 residues. The CDR3 spells CSVVEARETQYF. CDR3 coding DNA: TGCAGCGTTGTGGAGGCTCGTGAGACCCAGTACTTC.

This rearrangement joins TRBV3-1 (or the pseudogene TRBV3-2) to TRBJ1-1; 9 bases align to TRBD1. The CDR3 extends over 16 amino acids. Unmatched junction bases numbered 9, after V lost 3 bases and J lost 4 bases. Germline values: CDR1 LGHDT, CDR2 YNNKEL (reference sequence). Here the CDR3 reads CASSHSPGQGATEAFF. The CDR3 DNA reads as TGTGCCAGCAGCCATAGCCCGGGACAGGGTGCCACTGAAGCTTTCTTT.

This clone was counted a single time. This chain uses TRBV27 with TRBJ2-3; 7 bases map to TRBD2. In germline, CDR1 is MNHEY, CDR2 SMNVEV (reference sequence). V was clipped by 4 bases and J by 1 base; unmatched bases: 5. This CDR3 spans 15 amino acids. CDR3 in DNA: TGTGCCAGCAGTTCCGGGAGGTATGGCACAGATACGCAGTATTTT. It is translated as CASSSGRYGTDTQYF.

This clone was detected ten times or more. The chain carries TRBV7-2 and TRBJ1-5; perhaps TRBD1 as D (6 bases). The germline V gene encodes CDR1 SGHTA and CDR2 FQGNSA. The ends were cut back, 4 bases at V and 5 bases at J, with 9 bases in the middle. This CDR3 has 13 residues. The DNA of the CDR3 is TGTGCCAGCAGCTATACAGGGTATCAGCCCCAGCATTTT. Its protein is CASSYTGYQPQHF.

This sequence joins TRBV5-1 and TRBJ2-6; TRBD1 agrees at 7 bases. Germline V CDR1 and CDR2: SGHRS, YFSETQ. The length of the CDR3 is 18 residues. V dropped 0 bases and J dropped 0; count of bases not matched to a gene: 6. DNA for the CDR3: TGCGCCAGCAGCTTGGCGGGTAGGGGGCTCTCTGGGGCCAACGTCCTGACTTTC. It translates to CASSLAGRGLSGANVLTF. Looking up the rest from reference TRBV5-1 and TRBJ2-6 gives the full variable domain: KAGVTQTPRYLIKTRGQQVTLSCSPISGHRSVSWYQQTPGQGLQFLFEYFSETQRNKGNFPGRFSGRQFSNSRSEMNVSTLELGDSALYLCASSLAGRGLSGANVLTFGAGSRLTVL.

The chain is built from TRBV7-2 and TRBJ2-6, with TRBD1 matching over 7 bases. This CDR3 spans 17 amino acids. Germline V gene lookup returns CDR1 SGHTA and CDR2 FQGNSA. The V segment lost 8 bases and the J segment 0 bases; nucleotides outside the gene matches: 10. CDR3 in amino acids: CASLRDRLTSGANVLTF. As DNA, the CDR3 is TGTGCCAGCCTCAGGGACAGACTCACCTCTGGGGCCAACGTCCTGACTTTC.

This sequence joins TRBV10-3 and TRBJ2-7, with D possibly matching TRBD2 (6 bases). From germline, CDR1 is ENHRY and CDR2 SYGVKD. This CDR3 has 14 residues. The ends were cut back, 6 bases at V and 6 bases at J, with 18 bases in the middle. The CDR3 protein is CAISPERAGGEQYF. DNA of the CDR3: TGTGCCATCAGCCCCGAGAGGGCCGGGGGCGAGCAGTACTTC.

This chain uses TRBV7-8 with TRBJ1-2, with D perhaps matching TRBD1 (6 bases). V lost 5 bases and J 8 bases, leaving 12 bases between the germline ends. The CDR3 consists of 12 residues. CDR1 and CDR2 from the germline V gene are SGHVS and FQNEAQ. The DNA of the CDR3 is TGTGCCAGCAGCACACAGGGATGGGGCTACACCTTC. This codes for CASSTQGWGYTF.

The chain joins TRBV9 to TRBJ2-1; 15 nucleotides match TRBD2. The length of the CDR3 is 18 residues. Germline V gene lookup returns CDR1 SGDLS and CDR2 YYNGEE. V was clipped by 4 bases and J by 6 bases; unmatched bases: 11. This CDR3 is CASSPAGTSGGIGNEQFF. The CDR3 nucleotides read TGTGCCAGCAGCCCTGCCGGGACTAGCGGGGGGATCGGCAATGAGCAGTTCTTC.

The chain uses TRBV2 and TRBJ1-5; D is undetermined. V shed 8 bases and J shed 0 bases, with 11 bases lying between them. CDR1 is SNHLY, CDR2 FYNNEI, per germline. This CDR3 has 14 residues. CDR3 nucleotides: TGTGCCAGCTCACCCGAGTATAGCAATCAGCCCCAGCATTTT. This codes for CASSPEYSNQPQHF.

This rearrangement joins TRBV19 to TRBJ2-7; 7 bases are a match to TRBD1. The length of the CDR3 is 14 residues. V shed 5 bases and J 6 bases; nucleotides not matched to a gene: 10. The V gene's germline CDR1 is LNHDA and CDR2 SQIVND (reference sequence). The DNA for the CDR3 is TGTGCCAGTAGTCCGCGACAGGGAAAAGCCGAGCAGTACTTC. Protein product: CASSPRQGKAEQYF. Full variable domain (missing parts from reference TRBV19 and TRBJ2-7): DGGITQSPKYLFRKEGQNVTLSCEQNLNHDAMYWYRQDPGQGLRLIYYSQIVNDFQKGDIAEGYSVSREKKESFPLTVTSAQKNPTAFYLCASSPRQGKAEQYFGPGTRLTVT.

CDR3 DNA sequence: TGTGCCAGCAGTCTGTGGGACAGTGGGGGCTACACCTTC. Translating gives CASSLWDSGGYTF. The chain recombines TRBV12-3 or TRBV12-4 with TRBJ1-2; 7 bases line up with TRBD1. This CDR3 has 13 residues. V lost 5 bases to trimming and J lost 8 bases; unmatched junction nucleotides: 8.

Of note for this clone: At one boundary the junction diverges from the germline segment, which might be a read error. The chain links TRBV7-7 to TRBJ2-2; 7 bases match TRBD1. The CDR3 has 14 amino acids. Germline CDR1 SSHAT, CDR2 FNYEAQ (reference sequence). CDR3 nucleotides: TGTGCTAGCAGTTCCGACAGGGTCCACGGGGAGCTGTTTTTT. It is translated as CASSSDRVHGELFF.

The chain joins TRBV4-2 to TRBJ2-1, with 11 bases lining up with TRBD2. This CDR3 spans 16 amino acids. Per the germline V gene, CDR1 is LGHNA and CDR2 is YNFKEQ. Trimming cost V 3 bases and J 2 bases; bases outside gene matches: 3. The CDR3 sequence: CASSQVLAGAYNEQFF. The DNA for the CDR3 is TGTGCCAGCAGCCAGGTACTAGCGGGAGCCTACAATGAGCAGTTCTTC.